The 27 T cell receptor beta chains below were found in one sample sequenced in a study of STAT5B mutations in CD4+ large granular lymphocyte leukemia. The table came from immunoSEQ multiplex PCR; TCRdb's copy has only in-frame clones and leaves some out. The sample holds around 31,000 clones, about 71% seen once. Sequenced: CD4+ T cells from blood buffy coats. These receptors were taken from a human donor in good health.

The chain carries TRBV5-1 and TRBJ1-5; D is uncertain. Trimming left V 1 base short and J 4 bases short, with 15 bases between. The germline gives CDR1 SGHRS, CDR2 YFSETQ. This CDR3 has 16 residues. The CDR3 spells CASSLFPANGNQPQHF. Here the CDR3 DNA reads TGCGCCAGCAGCTTGTTTCCTGCGAATGGGAATCAGCCCCAGCATTTT.

The J gene is TRBJ1-2, the V gene TRBV7-6, with 7 bases matching TRBD1. There are 17 residues in the CDR3. Germline assignment: CDR1 SGHVS and CDR2 FNYEAQ. The J segment lost 1 base and the V segment lost 1 base, leaving 9 bases of the junction unmatched. For the CDR3, the DNA is TGTGCCAGCAGCTTAGATGGGGGGACAGCGTTTAACTATGGCTACACCTTC. Its protein is CASSLDGGTAFNYGYTF.

The table lists this clone with a few counts. The chain uses TRBV9 and TRBJ2-1; D is undetermined. V lost 5 bases, J lost 7 bases, and 7 bases lay in between. This CDR3 region has 11 residues. CDR1 and CDR2 from the germline V gene are SGDLS and YYNGEE. The CDR3 bases are TGTGCCAGCAGTGGCCAAAATGAGCAGTTCTTC. It specifies CASSGQNEQFF.

This clone was picked up a small number of times. The chain employs TRBV9 and TRBJ1-2; D is unresolved. This CDR3 has 14 residues. Germline assignment: CDR1 SGDLS and CDR2 YYNGEE. Trimming shortened V by 4 bases and J by 4 bases, and 14 bases separated the two germline ends. CDR3 coding DNA: TGTGCCAGCAGCCCTGACCCTGGGAGCTATGGCTACACCTTC. Protein: CASSPDPGSYGYTF.

This clone was seen only a few times. The chain carries TRBV4-3 and TRBJ1-6; TRBD1 aligns across 10 bases. Trimming cost V 1 base and J 13 bases; bases outside gene matches: 10. Germline CDR1 and CDR2: LGHNA and YSLEER. This CDR3 comprises 16 residues. The CDR3 here is CASSQAPGQGFMPLHF. The CDR3 nucleotides read TGCGCCAGCAGCCAAGCACCGGGACAGGGGTTCATGCCCCTCCACTTT.

The J gene is TRBJ2-5, the V gene TRBV14; 13 bases are a match to TRBD2. With 4 bases clipped from V and 7 bases from J, the junction kept 12 bases outside the gene matches. Germline-derived CDR1 and CDR2 are SGHDN and FVKESK. The CDR3 is made up of 17 amino acids. The CDR3 nucleotides read TGTGCCAGCAGCCGTCCCGGGACTAGCGGGGATTCGGGGACCCAGTACTTC. This translates into CASSRPGTSGDSGTQYF.

The sample holds a few counts of this clone. The chain has TRBV11-2 and TRBJ1-3; D is ambiguous. Germline lookup yields CDR1 SGHAT and CDR2 FQNNGV. Trimming pared 1 base from V and 0 bases from J, leaving 7 bases between. The CDR3 has 15 amino acids. For the CDR3, the DNA is TGTGCCAGCAGCTTAGGGCAAGTCTCTGGAAACACCATATATTTT. Translating gives CASSLGQVSGNTIYF. The full variable domain, in which reference TRBV11-2 and TRBJ1-3 provide the parts outside the CDR3, is EAGVAQSPRYKIIEKRQSVAFWCNPISGHATLYWYQQILGQGPKLLIQFQNNGVVDDSQLPKDRFSAERLKGVDSTLKIQPAKLEDSAVYLCASSLGQVSGNTIYFGEGSWLTVV.

V gene TRBV4-2 combines with J gene TRBJ1-5; 8 bases are shared with TRBD1. In germline, CDR1 is LGHNA, CDR2 YNFKEQ. The CDR3 is 14 amino acids. V dropped 6 bases and J dropped 5; count of bases not matched to a gene: 6. CDR3 coding DNA: TGTGCCAGCAGTCTTGACAGGGGCGATCAGCCCCAGCATTTT. Protein: CASSLDRGDQPQHF.

The chain joins TRBV19 to TRBJ1-3; D is uncertain. The CDR3 extends over 13 amino acids. Germline CDR1 LNHDA, CDR2 SQIVND (reference sequence). V shed 7 bases and J shed 0 bases, with 7 bases lying between them. The DNA of the CDR3 is TGTGCCAGTAAGGACCACTCTGGAAACACCATATATTTT. Translated, it gives CASKDHSGNTIYF. Drawing the rest from reference TRBV19 and TRBJ1-3, the complete variable domain is DGGITQSPKYLFRKEGQNVTLSCEQNLNHDAMYWYRQDPGQGLRLIYYSQIVNDFQKGDIAEGYSVSREKKESFPLTVTSAQKNPTAFYLCASKDHSGNTIYFGEGSWLTVV.

The V and J genes are TRBV18 and TRBJ1-2; D is unresolved. CDR1 and CDR2 from the germline V gene are KGHSH and LQKENI. The CDR3 is 14 amino acids. With 2 bases removed from V and 8 bases from J, the gap between germline ends came to 15 bases. Written as DNA, the CDR3 is TGTGCCAGCTCACCATCCAATACAGTAGGAGGCTACACCTTC. This sequence encodes CASSPSNTVGGYTF.

The V call is TRBV6-6, the J call TRBJ1-6, with D tentatively TRBD1 (5 bases). The V end was cut by 2 bases, the J end by 9 bases, with 17 bases between. Germline assignment: CDR1 MNHNY and CDR2 SVGAGI (reference sequence). The CDR3 has 16 amino acids. The CDR3 spells CASSYPFQGRGSPLHF. The CDR3 DNA reads as TGTGCCAGCAGTTACCCCTTCCAGGGTAGAGGTTCACCCCTCCACTTT.

This clone appeared a few times. This sequence joins TRBV19 and TRBJ1-5; D unclear. The germline V gene encodes CDR1 LNHDA and CDR2 SQIVND (reference sequence). V lost 3 bases to trimming and J lost 5 bases, with 8 bases between them. This CDR3 contains 13 residues. CDR3 nucleotides: TGTGCCAGTAGTATCCAGTTTGATCAGCCCCAGCATTTT. This encodes CASSIQFDQPQHF.

The chain recombines TRBV23-1 with TRBJ2-7, with unresolved D. TRBV23-1 is an open reading frame, and its role is uncertain. The CDR3 consists of 15 residues. V lost 2 bases, J lost 3 bases, and 14 bases lay in between. The CDR3 coding sequence is TGCGCCAGCAGTCAACTGGACCTGCTGGTCTACGAGCAGTACTTC. Its translation: CASSQLDLLVYEQYF.

The V call is TRBV2, the J call TRBJ2-3, with D maybe TRBD2 (5 bases). V lost 3 bases and J lost 3, with 10 bases in between. The CDR3 extends over 14 amino acids. The germline gives CDR1 SNHLY, CDR2 FYNNEI. CDR3 sequence: CASSEGRRTDTQYF. The CDR3, as DNA: TGTGCCAGCAGTGAGGGCAGGAGGACAGATACGCAGTATTTT. Full variable domain (outside the CDR3, taken from reference TRBV2 and TRBJ2-3): EPEVTQTPSHQVTQMGQEVILRCVPISNHLYFYWYRQILGQKVEFLVSFYNNEISEKSEIFDDQFSVERPDGSNFTLKIRSTKLEDSAMYFCASSEGRRTDTQYFGPGTRLTVL.

This rearrangement joins TRBV7-9 to TRBJ2-3, with D maybe TRBD1 (6 bases). Trimming stripped 7 bases from V and 2 bases from J, with 16 bases between. The CDR3 is 15 residues long. From germline, CDR1 is SEHNR and CDR2 FQNEAQ (reference sequence). The CDR3 nucleotides are TGTGCCAGCACCTCCACAGGGAGCCCCACAGATACGCAGTATTTT. This translates into CASTSTGSPTDTQYF.

This clone showed up just a few times. The chain couples TRBV27 to TRBJ1-1; D call uncertain. Trimming took 3 bases from V and 1 from J, leaving 15 bases between them. In germline, CDR1 is MNHEY, CDR2 SMNVEV (reference sequence). This CDR3 region has 16 residues. CDR3 residues: CASSFRAERRNTEAFF. DNA of the CDR3: TGTGCCAGCAGTTTCCGGGCCGAGAGGAGGAACACTGAAGCTTTCTTT.

The genes are TRBV20-1 and TRBJ2-7, with unresolved D. The V end was cut by 6 bases, the J end by 6 bases, with 12 bases between. Germline CDR1 DFQATT, CDR2 SNEGSKA (reference sequence). CDR3 length: 11 residues. This CDR3 is CSAQQISEQYF. The CDR3 coding sequence is TGCAGTGCGCAACAGATTTCCGAGCAGTACTTC.

A few counts support this clone. This chain uses TRBV9 with TRBJ1-1; 8 positions match TRBD1. Trimming took 3 bases from V and 0 from J; bases not matched to a gene: 4. Germline assignment: CDR1 SGDLS and CDR2 YYNGEE. CDR3 length: 15 residues. In nucleotides, the CDR3 is TGTGCCAGCAGCGCTAGACAGGGGCTGAACACTGAAGCTTTCTTT. Amino acid sequence: CASSARQGLNTEAFF.

This sequence joins TRBV10-1 and TRBJ2-1; perhaps TRBD1 as D (7 bases). CDR3 length: 13 residues. The germline V gene encodes CDR1 WNHNN and CDR2 SYGVQD (reference sequence). Trimming pared 0 bases from V and 10 bases from J, leaving 10 bases between. CDR3 amino acids: CASSESGGQEQFF. The CDR3 DNA sequence: TGCGCCAGCAGTGAGTCCGGGGGACAGGAGCAGTTCTTC.

The chain is built from TRBV2 and TRBJ1-6; the match to TRBD1 covers 7 bases. The V gene's germline CDR1 is SNHLY and CDR2 FYNNEI. The CDR3 is 15 amino acids. Trimming removed 6 bases from V and 4 bases from J; junction bases left unmatched: 6. The CDR3 DNA sequence: TGTGCCAGCAGGCCACCGGGACAGTATAATTCACCCCTCCACTTT. It specifies CASRPPGQYNSPLHF. The whole variable domain, filled in from reference TRBV2 and TRBJ1-6, reads EPEVTQTPSHQVTQMGQEVILRCVPISNHLYFYWYRQILGQKVEFLVSFYNNEISEKSEIFDDQFSVERPDGSNFTLKIRSTKLEDSAMYFCASRPPGQYNSPLHFGNGTRLTVT.

This clone was found a few times. This chain connects TRBV7-2 to TRBJ1-2; 7 nucleotides match TRBD1. The CDR3 is made up of 15 amino acids. Germline trimming cut 4 bases from V and 2 bases from J; bases unmatched to any gene: 7. Germline lookup yields CDR1 SGHTA and CDR2 FQGNSA. The CDR3 DNA reads TGTGCCAGCAGCTCATCGACAGGGTCAAACTATGGCTACACCTTC. Translated, it gives CASSSSTGSNYGYTF.

V gene TRBV7-2 combines with J gene TRBJ2-1; 7 bases align to TRBD2. V dropped 0 bases and J dropped 0; count of bases not matched to a gene: 2. In germline, CDR1 is SGHTA, CDR2 FQGNSA. This CDR3 is built from 16 residues. The CDR3 loop is CASSLAGGGSYNEQFF. Here the CDR3 DNA reads TGTGCCAGCAGCTTAGCGGGGGGGGGCTCCTACAATGAGCAGTTCTTC.

The table lists this clone with a few counts. The chain joins TRBV5-4 to TRBJ2-1; weak D call: TRBD2 (6 bases). Trimming stripped 4 bases from V and 8 bases from J, with 19 bases between. The V gene's germline CDR1 is SGHNT and CDR2 YYREEE (reference sequence). The CDR3 spans 15 residues. The CDR3 DNA reads TGTGCCAGCAGCCGTGGCGGGCGGGGTGGCGATGAGCAGTTCTTC. Amino acid sequence: CASSRGGRGGDEQFF.

This sequence joins TRBV7-8 and TRBJ2-7, with D hard to call. Trimming pared 3 bases from V and 1 base from J, leaving 7 bases between. The length of the CDR3 is 13 residues. Germline CDR1 and CDR2: SGHVS and FQNEAQ. CDR3 sequence (DNA): TGTGCCAGCAGCTTTCGGCTTTCCTACGAGCAGTACTTC. Its protein is CASSFRLSYEQYF.

This clone was detected once. CDR3 DNA: TGCAGCGTTAGCCGGTTGAACTATGGCTACACCTTC. It encodes CSVSRLNYGYTF. The J gene is TRBJ1-2, the V gene TRBV29-1, with D unclear. Trimming took off 5 bases at V and 2 bases at J, with 9 bases between the two ends. The CDR3 is 12 amino acids. Germline V CDR1 and CDR2: SQVTM, ANQGSEA.

The rearrangement links TRBV19 to TRBJ1-2; TRBD1 might be the D (6 bases). The CDR3 loop spans 15 amino acids. V gave up 7 bases and J gave up 5 bases, with 20 bases separating them. Germline V gene lookup returns CDR1 LNHDA and CDR2 SQIVND (reference sequence). CDR3 region: CASNRGAGGGYGYTF. The CDR3 nucleotides read TGTGCCAGTAACCGGGGGGCCGGAGGTGGGTATGGCTACACCTTC.

The chain's CDR3 is CASSFRLAGGTGELFF. In DNA, the CDR3 is TGTGCCAGCAGTTTCCGTCTAGCGGGGGGTACCGGGGAGCTGTTTTTT. V gene TRBV27 combines with J gene TRBJ2-2, with 11 bases lining up with TRBD2. The CDR3 is 16 residues long. The germline gives CDR1 MNHEY, CDR2 SMNVEV (reference sequence). V lost 3 bases and J lost 5; bases outside the gene matches: 5.